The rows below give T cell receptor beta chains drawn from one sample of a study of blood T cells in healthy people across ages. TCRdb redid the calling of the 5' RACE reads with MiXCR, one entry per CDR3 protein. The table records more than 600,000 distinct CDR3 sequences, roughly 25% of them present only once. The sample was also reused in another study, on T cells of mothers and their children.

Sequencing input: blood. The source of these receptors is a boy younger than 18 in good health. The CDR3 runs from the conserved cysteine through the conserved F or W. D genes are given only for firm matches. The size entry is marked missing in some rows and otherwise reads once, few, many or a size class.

CDR3 protein: CASRPGQVSCEQYF
CDR3 DNA: TGTGCCAGCAGGCCGGGACAGGTCTCCTGCGAGCAGTACTTC
V gene: TRBV27
clone size: NA
J gene: TRBJ2-7
D gene: TRBD1

CDR3 protein: CAGIRGSMNTEAFF
CDR3 DNA: TGTGCCGGCATAAGAGGGTCCATGAACACTGAAGCTTTCTTT
V gene: TRBV28
clone size: NA
J gene: TRBJ1-1
D gene: NA

CDR3 protein: CASSPTSGGNEQFF
CDR3 DNA: TGTGCCAGCAGCCCGACTAGCGGGGGCAATGAGCAGTTCTTC
V gene: TRBV7-9
clone size: many
J gene: TRBJ2-1
D gene: TRBD2

CDR3 protein: CSAGAVWQGYGNEKLFF
CDR3 DNA: TGCAGTGCTGGCGCAGTTTGGCAGGGGTATGGTAATGAAAAACTGTTTTTT
V gene: TRBV20-1
clone size: few
J gene: TRBJ1-4
D gene: NA

CDR3 protein: CASSLGAGRFQETQYF
CDR3 DNA: TGCGCCAGCAGCTTGGGGGCAGGAAGGTTTCAAGAGACCCAGTACTTC
V gene: TRBV5-1
clone size: few
J gene: TRBJ2-5
D gene: NA

CDR3 protein: CASSLEGRGSSYNEQFF
CDR3 DNA: TGTGCCAGCAGCTTAGAGGGCCGGGGGAGCTCCTACAATGAGCAGTTCTTC
V gene: TRBV7-2
clone size: once
J gene: TRBJ2-1
D gene: NA

CDR3 protein: CASSSPEGNTDTQYF
CDR3 DNA: TGTGCCAGCAGCTCACCCGAGGGGAACACAGATACGCAGTATTTT
V gene: TRBV7-9
clone size: few
J gene: TRBJ2-3
D gene: NA

CDR3 protein: CASSLDINNEQFF
CDR3 DNA: TGTGCCAGCAGCTTGGACATTAACAATGAGCAGTTCTTC
V gene: TRBV7-8
clone size: NA
J gene: TRBJ2-1
D gene: NA

CDR3 protein: CASSFLGLGGNTIYF
CDR3 DNA: TGTGCCAGCAGCTTTCTCGGGCTAGGTGGAAACACCATATATTTT
V gene: TRBV5-5
clone size: few
J gene: TRBJ1-3
D gene: NA

CDR3 protein: CASSQGTSGRAPYFDLETQYF
CDR3 DNA: TGCGCCAGCAGCCAAGGGACTAGCGGGAGGGCCCCATATTTCGACCTAGAGACCCAGTACTTC
V gene: TRBV4-1
clone size: NA
J gene: TRBJ2-5
D gene: TRBD2

CDR3 protein: CASSQEGSLGGEQFF
CDR3 DNA: TGCGCCAGCAGCCAAGAAGGTTCCCTCGGCGGTGAGCAGTTCTTC
V gene: TRBV4-1
clone size: NA
J gene: TRBJ2-1
D gene: NA

CDR3 protein: CASSLGGSQDHTQYF
CDR3 DNA: TGTGCCAGCAGTTTGGGGGGCTCCCAGGACCATACGCAGTATTTT
V gene: TRBV28
clone size: NA
J gene: TRBJ2-3
D gene: NA

CDR3 protein: CASSFTGGSVAETQYF
CDR3 DNA: TGTGCCAGCAGCTTCACGGGCGGGAGCGTAGCAGAGACCCAGTACTTC
V gene: TRBV11-1
clone size: NA
J gene: TRBJ2-5
D gene: TRBD2

CDR3 protein: CASRAGARVEQFF
CDR3 DNA: TGCGCCAGCAGAGCTGGGGCCCGAGTTGAGCAGTTCTTC
V gene: TRBV5-1
clone size: few
J gene: TRBJ2-1
D gene: NA

CDR3 protein: CAISEPGQGTNEQFF
CDR3 DNA: TGTGCCATCAGTGAACCGGGACAGGGGACGAATGAGCAGTTCTTC
V gene: TRBV10-3
clone size: few
J gene: TRBJ2-1
D gene: TRBD1

CDR3 protein: CASSQGASSGDPYNEQFF
CDR3 DNA: TGCGCCAGCAGCCAAGGGGCCTCCTCAGGGGACCCCTACAATGAGCAGTTCTTC
V gene: TRBV4-3
clone size: NA
J gene: TRBJ2-1
D gene: NA

CDR3 protein: CASTEAGAFQGQFF
CDR3 DNA: TGTGCCAGCACCGAAGCGGGAGCCTTTCAAGGGCAGTTCTTC
V gene: TRBV11-2
clone size: few
J gene: TRBJ2-1
D gene: TRBD2

CDR3 protein: CATSLSGGHEETQYF
CDR3 DNA: TGTGCCACCAGTCTTAGCGGGGGGCACGAAGAGACCCAGTACTTC
V gene: TRBV24-1
clone size: NA
J gene: TRBJ2-5
D gene: TRBD2

CDR3 protein: CASSLTGTEQYF
CDR3 DNA: TGTGCCAGCTCACTTACAGGGACCGAGCAGTACTTC
V gene: TRBV18
clone size: many
J gene: TRBJ2-7
D gene: NA

CDR3 protein: CSAAPRWKGQETQYF
CDR3 DNA: TGCAGTGCTGCCCCCAGGTGGAAGGGGCAAGAGACCCAGTACTTC
V gene: TRBV20-1
clone size: NA
J gene: TRBJ2-5
D gene: NA

CDR3 protein: CASSLGQQSGYEQFF
CDR3 DNA: TGTGCCAGCAGCTTAGGGCAGCAGTCGGGGTACGAGCAGTTCTTC
V gene: TRBV11-2
clone size: few
J gene: TRBJ2-1
D gene: NA

CDR3 protein: CSLGSESRWNEQFF
CDR3 DNA: TGCAGCCTTGGTTCGGAGTCAAGGTGGAATGAGCAGTTCTTC
V gene: TRBV20-1
clone size: few
J gene: TRBJ2-1
D gene: NA

CDR3 protein: CASRKGQGQETQYF
CDR3 DNA: TGTGCCAGCAGGAAGGGACAGGGGCAAGAGACCCAGTACTTC
V gene: TRBV2
clone size: NA
J gene: TRBJ2-5
D gene: TRBD1

CDR3 protein: CASTRWEGGTDTQYF
CDR3 DNA: TGTGCCAGCACCCGTTGGGAGGGCGGCACAGATACGCAGTATTTT
V gene: TRBV7-3
clone size: few
J gene: TRBJ2-3
D gene: TRBD2

CDR3 protein: CASSRLAGHNEQFF
CDR3 DNA: TGTGCCAGCAGCCGACTAGCGGGACACAATGAGCAGTTCTTC
V gene: TRBV27
clone size: NA
J gene: TRBJ2-1
D gene: TRBD2

CDR3 protein: CASSLVTSHEQYF
CDR3 DNA: TGTGCCAGCAGCTTGGTGACATCCCACGAGCAGTACTTC
V gene: TRBV5-5
clone size: few
J gene: TRBJ2-7
D gene: NA

CDR3 protein: CASSFLAGHPSSYEQYF
CDR3 DNA: TGTGCCAGCAGTTTTCTAGCCGGACACCCCAGCTCCTACGAGCAGTACTTC
V gene: TRBV28
clone size: NA
J gene: TRBJ2-7
D gene: NA

CDR3 protein: CASSELGQGVCQPQHF
CDR3 DNA: TGTGCCAGCAGTGAATTAGGACAGGGGGTATGTCAGCCCCAGCATTTT
V gene: TRBV25-1
clone size: few
J gene: TRBJ1-5
D gene: TRBD1

CDR3 protein: CASSPIPGKTYGYTF
CDR3 DNA: TGTGCCAGCAGCCCAATTCCGGGCAAAACCTATGGCTACACCTTC
V gene: TRBV6-5
clone size: NA
J gene: TRBJ1-2
D gene: NA

CDR3 protein: CSALGLAGNEQFF
CDR3 DNA: TGCAGTGCCCTTGGCCTGGCCGGCAATGAGCAGTTCTTC
V gene: TRBV20-1
clone size: few
J gene: TRBJ2-1
D gene: NA

CDR3 protein: CASSYGQGIPLYGYTF
CDR3 DNA: TGTGCCAGCAGCTACGGACAGGGCATTCCACTCTATGGCTACACCTTC
V gene: TRBV11-3
clone size: NA
J gene: TRBJ1-2
D gene: TRBD1

CDR3 protein: CSVVGQGGLHEQYF
CDR3 DNA: TGCAGCGTTGTCGGGCAGGGAGGGCTCCACGAGCAGTACTTC
V gene: TRBV29-1
clone size: NA
J gene: TRBJ2-7
D gene: TRBD2